The 4 T cell receptor beta chains listed next were all sequenced from one sample in a study of OX40 agonist ivuxolimab in advanced cancers. Produced via immunoSEQ multiplex PCR; TCRdb's table is partial and in-frame only. The sample has tens of thousands of clones, 80% to 95% seen once. The source material was CD4+ or CD8+ T cells sorted from blood, sampled in a trial of the OX40 agonist ivuxolimab. The receptors originated from an adult with an advanced solid tumor such as melanoma, head and neck, liver or kidney cancer.

The J gene is TRBJ1-1, the V gene TRBV5-1; TRBD1 is a possible D gene (6 bases). This CDR3 contains 18 residues. V lost 4 bases and J 0 bases, leaving 22 bases between the germline ends. CDR1 is SGHRS and CDR2 is YFSETQ in the germline V gene. The CDR3 region has the DNA TGCGCCAGCAGCCTATACGGCGGGGGGCCGGGGGTGAACACTGAAGCTTTCTTT. Protein: CASSLYGGGPGVNTEAFF.

This clone showed up just once. This rearrangement joins TRBV4-1 to TRBJ2-5, with unresolved D. Trimming stripped 0 bases from V and 3 bases from J, with 5 bases between. CDR1 and CDR2 from the germline V gene are MGHRA and YSYEKL. The CDR3 consists of 13 residues. The CDR3 sequence: CASSQDPKETQYF. The CDR3 DNA is TGCGCCAGCAGCCAAGATCCTAAAGAGACCCAGTACTTC.

The genes are TRBV10-3 and TRBJ2-7; a possible D gene is TRBD2 (6 bases). The ends were cut back, 0 bases at V and 4 bases at J, with 7 bases in the middle. The CDR3 is 13 residues long. CDR1 is ENHRY and CDR2 is SYGVKD in the germline V gene. The CDR3: CAISESREYEQYF. For the CDR3, the DNA is TGTGCCATCAGTGAGTCTCGGGAGTACGAGCAGTACTTC.

The rearrangement joins TRBV27 to TRBJ1-5; possibly TRBD1 for D (6 bases). Trimming shortened V by 3 bases and J by 6 bases, and 15 bases separated the two germline ends. The CDR3 covers 15 residues. The V gene's germline CDR1 is MNHEY and CDR2 SMNVEV (reference sequence). This CDR3 is CASSFQGQGGQPQHF. The CDR3, as DNA: TGTGCCAGCAGTTTCCAGGGGCAGGGAGGTCAGCCCCAGCATTTT.